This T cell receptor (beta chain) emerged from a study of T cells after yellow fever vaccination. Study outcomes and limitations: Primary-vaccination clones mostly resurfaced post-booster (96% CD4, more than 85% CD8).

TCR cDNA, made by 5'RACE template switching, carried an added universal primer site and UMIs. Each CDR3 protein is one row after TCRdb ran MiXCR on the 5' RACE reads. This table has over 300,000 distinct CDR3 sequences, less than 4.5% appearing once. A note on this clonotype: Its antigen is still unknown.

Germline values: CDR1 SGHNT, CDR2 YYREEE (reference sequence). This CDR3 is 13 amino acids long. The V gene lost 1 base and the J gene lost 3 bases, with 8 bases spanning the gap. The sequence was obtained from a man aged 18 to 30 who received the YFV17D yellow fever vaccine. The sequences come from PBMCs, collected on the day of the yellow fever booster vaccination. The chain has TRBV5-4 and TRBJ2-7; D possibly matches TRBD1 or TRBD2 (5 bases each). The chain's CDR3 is CASSLWGYYEQYV. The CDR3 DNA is TGTGCCAGCAGCTTGTGGGGGTACTACGAGCAGTACGTC.